This record concerns one T cell receptor beta chain sequence. The germline gives CDR1 KGHDR, CDR2 SFDVKD. Trimming removed 1 base from V and 5 bases from J, with 7 bases in between. The CDR3 totals 13 residues. The record originates from a study of blood T cell repertoires in COVID-19. The wider study: In each case, the material was cDNA or gDNA derived from T cells, B-cell-depleted T cells, or PBMCs.

As processed by the authors: How many nucleated cells were present was estimated from reference gene primer amplification. Profiled with immunoSEQ multiplex PCR; TCRdb holds only in-frame clones, not every one. V and J calls and clone size are copied from that table; D and trimming were computed from the DNA. The data hold under 150,000 clones, with 90% observed a single time. This receptor was taken from a human donor with active COVID-19. The donor label of this sample is uncertain. The J gene is TRBJ1-1, the V gene TRBV24-1; D is undetermined. The sequenced sample consisted of peripheral blood. The chain's CDR3 is CATSDLSGTEAFF. The CDR3 DNA reads as TGTGCCACCAGTGATTTATCGGGGACTGAAGCTTTCTTT.